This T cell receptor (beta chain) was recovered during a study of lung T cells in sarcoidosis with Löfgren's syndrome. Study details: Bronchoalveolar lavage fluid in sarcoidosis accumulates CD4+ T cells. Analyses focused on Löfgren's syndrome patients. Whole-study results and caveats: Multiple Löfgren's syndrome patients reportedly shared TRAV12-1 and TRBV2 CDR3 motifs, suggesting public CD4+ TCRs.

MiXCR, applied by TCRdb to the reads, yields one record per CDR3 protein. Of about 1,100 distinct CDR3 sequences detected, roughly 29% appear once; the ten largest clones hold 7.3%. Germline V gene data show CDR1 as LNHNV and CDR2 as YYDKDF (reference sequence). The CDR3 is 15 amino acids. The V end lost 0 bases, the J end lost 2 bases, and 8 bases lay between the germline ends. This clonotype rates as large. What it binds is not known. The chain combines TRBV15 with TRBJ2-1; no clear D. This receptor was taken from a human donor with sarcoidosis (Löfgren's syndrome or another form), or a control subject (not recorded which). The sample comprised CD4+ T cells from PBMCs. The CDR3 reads CATSREVATYNEQFF. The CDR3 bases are TGTGCCACCAGCAGAGAGGTGGCTACCTACAATGAGCAGTTCTTC.